This is a list of T cell receptor beta chains from one sample in a study of cytomegalovirus exposure and HLA in healthy donors. Measured with immunoSEQ multiplex PCR; TCRdb has only the in-frame clones, and not every one. The repertoire consists of some 190,000 clones, with about 85% occurring once and the leading ten covering about 1.6%. The sequencing input was PBMCs. These receptors originate from a woman between 45 and 65 years old in good health and CMV-seronegative. Both conserved end residues are part of each CDR3. The D gene is left open where the match is weak. The size field is filled for only some rows; it gives once, few, many or a size class.

-,-,TRBJ2-1,TRBV6-5,CASSYSAGYNEQFF,TGTGCCAGCAGTTACTCTGCAGGTTACAATGAGCAGTTCTTC
-,TRBD1,TRBJ2-7,TRBV27,CASSLSPGQNYEQYF,TGTGCCAGCAGTTTATCGCCGGGACAGAACTACGAGCAGTACTTC
-,-,TRBJ1-2,TRBV4-1,CASSQERTRGGYGYTF,TGCGCCAGCAGCCAAGAGAGGACCCGGGGGGGGTATGGCTACACCTTC
-,TRBD1,TRBJ1-1,TRBV2,CASTGQGTEAFF,TGTGCCAGCACGGGACAGGGGACTGAAGCTTTCTTT
-,-,TRBJ1-1,TRBV7-9,CASSAVTHHTEAFF,TGTGCCAGCAGCGCCGTGACACACCACACTGAAGCTTTCTTT
-,TRBD1,TRBJ2-1,TRBV18,CASSLPTGASLGEQFF,TGTGCCAGCTCACTACCGACAGGGGCCTCCTTAGGTGAGCAGTTCTTC
-,-,TRBJ1-5,TRBV28,CAGGYSNQPQHF,TGTGCAGGCGGCTATAGCAATCAGCCCCAGCATTTT
-,-,TRBJ1-2,TRBV2,CASSERSYGYTF,TGTGCCAGCAGTGAACGGAGCTATGGCTACACCTTC
once,TRBD2,TRBJ2-3,TRBV6-1,CASRSEAGVTYTQYF,TGTGCCAGCAGAAGCGAAGCGGGAGTCACATATACGCAGTATTTT
-,-,TRBJ2-7,TRBV9,CASSPGQGAYEQYF,TGTGCCAGCAGCCCGGGACAAGGGGCCTACGAGCAGTACTTC
-,-,TRBJ2-7,TRBV5-1,CASSLGDGSSYEQYF,TGCGCCAGCAGCTTGGGGGACGGGAGCTCCTACGAGCAGTACTTC
-,-,TRBJ1-5,TRBV19,CASTYARDNQPQHF,TGTGCCAGTACCTACGCGAGGGATAATCAGCCCCAGCATTTT
-,-,TRBJ1-6,TRBV6-5,CASSLQGSPNSPLHF,TGTGCCAGCAGTTTACAGGGTTCACCCAATTCACCCCTCCACTTT
-,TRBD1,TRBJ1-2,TRBV27,CASSETGGAYGYTF,TGTGCCAGCTCTGAGACAGGGGGCGCTTATGGCTACACCTTC
few,TRBD1,TRBJ2-3,TRBV6-5,CASSVTGDTQYF,TGTGCCAGCAGTGTGACAGGGGATACGCAGTATTTT
-,TRBD1,TRBJ1-2,TRBV5-6,CASSRRTTGNYGYTF,TGTGCCAGCAGCCGACGGACGACAGGGAACTATGGCTACACCTTC
once,-,TRBJ2-7,TRBV28,CASSSETGPYYEQYF,TGTGCCAGCAGTTCGGAGACAGGTCCTTACTACGAGCAGTACTTC
-,-,TRBJ1-1,TRBV9,CASSPRTVPNTEAFF,TGTGCCAGCAGCCCTCGGACAGTTCCAAACACTGAAGCTTTCTTT
-,-,TRBJ1-6,TRBV5-4,CASSLANFRSPLHF,TGTGCCAGCAGCTTGGCTAACTTTAGATCACCCCTCCACTTT
-,-,TRBJ1-2,TRBV19,CASSQPAYYYGYTF,TGTGCCAGTAGTCAACCAGCGTACTACTATGGCTACACCTTC
-,-,TRBJ1-4,TRBV4-3,CASSQEGRGGEKLFF,TGCGCCAGCAGCCAAGAGGGCCGGGGTGGGGAAAAACTGTTTTTT
-,-,TRBJ2-4,TRBV27,CASSLSSAGPAKNIQYF,TGTGCCAGCAGTTTATCGTCGGCAGGCCCAGCCAAAAACATTCAGTACTTC
-,TRBD2,TRBJ2-5,TRBV5-4,CASSQISASGQETQYF,TGCGCCAGCAGCCAAATTTCGGCTAGCGGCCAAGAGACCCAGTACTTC
-,-,TRBJ1-2,TRBV10-3,CAIRQGSEGYTF,TGTGCCATCAGACAGGGATCGGAGGGCTACACCTTC
-,TRBD1,TRBJ1-5,TRBV27,CASSSGQGQGNQPQHF,TGTGCCAGCAGTTCGGGACAGGGGCAAGGGAATCAGCCCCAGCATTTT
-,TRBD2,TRBJ2-3,TRBV5-1,CASSLVLAVTDTQYF,TGCGCCAGCAGCTTGGTACTAGCGGTTACAGATACGCAGTATTTT
few,-,TRBJ1-4,TRBV6-1,CASSPTGSTNEKLFF,TGTGCCAGCAGTCCCACAGGGAGCACTAATGAAAAACTGTTTTTT
-,-,TRBJ2-5,TRBV7-8,CASSLAGGQETQYF,TGTGCCAGCAGCTTGGCAGGAGGGCAAGAGACCCAGTACTTC
-,-,TRBJ2-1,TRBV5-1,CASSLAVDYNEQFF,TGCGCCAGCAGCTTAGCGGTGGACTACAATGAGCAGTTCTTC
-,TRBD2,TRBJ2-1,TRBV10-2,CASSPSGSTYNEQFF,TGCGCCAGCAGTCCTAGCGGGAGTACATACAATGAGCAGTTCTTC
-,-,TRBJ1-1,TRBV6-5,CASSKSPGENTEAFF,TGTGCCAGCAGTAAAAGCCCCGGGGAGAACACTGAAGCTTTCTTT
-,-,TRBJ1-6,TRBV18,CASSKDSLPNSPLHF,TGTGCCAGCTCAAAGGACAGTCTCCCTAATTCACCCCTCCACTTT
-,-,TRBJ1-2,TRBV9,CASSTEGVNYGYTF,TGTGCCAGCAGCACCGAGGGGGTTAACTATGGCTACACCTTC
-,TRBD1,TRBJ2-5,TRBV7-3,CASSFNRGETQYF,TGTGCCAGCAGCTTCAACAGGGGAGAGACCCAGTACTTC
-,TRBD1,TRBJ2-7,TRBV5-4,CASSQGQGGYEQYF,TGTGCCAGCAGCCAAGGACAGGGGGGCTACGAGCAGTACTTC
-,TRBD1,TRBJ2-1,TRBV2,CASMTGGRGNEQFF,TGTGCCAGCATGACAGGGGGCAGGGGCAATGAGCAGTTCTTC
once,-,TRBJ1-2,TRBV11-3,CASRAKSVDYGYTF,TGTGCCAGCAGGGCCAAATCTGTTGACTATGGCTACACCTTC
-,-,TRBJ1-5,TRBV6-5,CASRDRSNQPQHF,TGTGCCAGCAGAGACAGAAGCAATCAGCCCCAGCATTTT
once,TRBD1,TRBJ1-2,TRBV28,CASSQGGEANYGYTF,TGTGCCAGCAGTCAGGGGGGCGAAGCTAACTATGGCTACACCTTC
-,-,TRBJ2-3,TRBV13,CASSYTRGGTDTQYF,TGTGCCAGCAGCTACACTAGAGGGGGAACAGATACGCAGTATTTT